This T cell receptor (beta chain) was recorded in a study of CD8 T cells in ankylosing spondylitis. Whole-study findings and limits: Within peripheral blood, clones linked to disease were CD8+ and relatively rare.

A single record per CDR3 protein comes from TCRdb applying MiXCR to the 5' RACE reads. The table shows roughly 200,000 distinct CDR3 sequences, with more than 25% occurring only once. This clonotype occurred a few times. The antigen remains unidentified. This CDR3 is built from 14 residues. Germline CDR1 reads ENHRY; CDR2 reads SYGVKD. Trimming removed 2 bases from V and 7 bases from J, with 9 bases in between. The sequencing input was blood, either unsorted or a sorted T cell fraction (not recorded which). The rearrangement joins TRBV10-3 to TRBJ1-6, with D tentatively TRBD1 (5 bases). The receptor comes from a male donor with ankylosing spondylitis or in good health (not recorded which). As DNA, the CDR3 is TGTGCCATCAGTGAGGGGGCGCAGAATTCACCCCTCCACTTT. Its translation is CAISEGAQNSPLHF.